What follows is one T cell receptor beta chain and its context. These data originate in a study of OX40 agonist ivuxolimab in advanced cancers. Overall study context: Patients received the agonistic anti-OX40 (CD134) antibody ivuxolimab.

Sequencing used immunoSEQ multiplex PCR; TCRdb keeps in-frame clones, though not all of them. The sample consists of about 64,000 clones, 80% to 90% of them appearing once. The CDR3 has 12 residues. The germline gives CDR1 MNHEY, CDR2 SVGAGI. Trimming left V 7 bases short and J 2 bases short, with 9 bases between. Sequenced material: CD4+ or CD8+ T cells sorted from blood, taken in a trial of the OX40 agonist ivuxolimab. The chain links TRBV6-5 to TRBJ2-7; D not resolved. The TCR originated in an adult with an advanced solid tumor such as melanoma, head and neck, liver or kidney cancer. The CDR3 loop is CASKSTTYEQYF. The CDR3 DNA is TGTGCCAGCAAAAGTACCACCTACGAGCAGTACTTC.